This TCR beta chain came from a study of tumor-infiltrating lymphocytes in oesophageal squamous cell carcinoma. MiXCR, run by TCRdb on the PCR reads, gives a single entry per CDR3 protein. The sample consists of some 15,000 distinct CDR3 sequences, approximately 49% of them appearing once. CDR3 length equals 15 residues. The junction had 4 bases not matched to a gene; V was cut back by 2 bases and J by 0 bases. Germline values: CDR1 MNHNS, CDR2 SASEGT. This chain connects TRBV6-1 to TRBJ2-7; 7 bases match TRBD1. This clonotype was obtained from a female donor with esophageal squamous cell carcinoma. Material for sequencing was esophageal tumor tissue. The CDR3 DNA sequence: TGTGCCAGCAGTGAATACGGGGACAGCTCCTACGAGCAGTACTTC. It yields the protein CASSEYGDSSYEQYF.